The 26 T cell receptor beta chains listed next were all sequenced from one sample in a study of blood T cell repertoires in COVID-19. TCRdb keeps only in-frame clones here, not all; method: immunoSEQ multiplex PCR. In the table there are over 150,000 clones, 87% of which are singletons. Sequenced input: PBMCs or T cells enriched from blood (not recorded which). Receptors were obtained from a woman aged 45-60 years who had recovered from COVID-19.

The chain joins TRBV28 to TRBJ2-3, with 7 bases fitting TRBD2. V was clipped by 6 bases and J by 4 bases; unmatched bases: 10. The germline gives CDR1 MDHEN, CDR2 SYDVKM. The length of the CDR3 is 15 residues. CDR3 in DNA: TGTGCCAGCAGAAAATGGGGGAGGGCTGCAGATACGCAGTATTTT. Amino acids: CASRKWGRAADTQYF.

This sequence joins TRBV7-8 and TRBJ1-4, with 7 bases fitting TRBD1. The CDR3 contains 17 residues. V was clipped by 4 bases and J by 4 bases; unmatched bases: 12. In germline, CDR1 is SGHVS, CDR2 FQNEAQ. CDR3 loop: CASSSLKTGVLNEKLFF. The CDR3 DNA follows: TGTGCCAGCAGCTCCCTCAAAACAGGGGTTCTTAATGAAAAACTGTTTTTT.

V gene TRBV11-2 combines with J gene TRBJ1-2, with D unresolved. The CDR3 runs 14 residues. CDR1 is SGHAT, CDR2 FQNNGV, per germline. V lost 0 bases and J 8 bases, leaving 13 bases between the germline ends. DNA for the CDR3: TGTGCCAGCAGCTTAGAGGTCACCGGGGAAGGCTACACCTTC. Its protein product is CASSLEVTGEGYTF. The entire variable domain, with the rest obtained from reference TRBV11-2 and TRBJ1-2, is as follows: EAGVAQSPRYKIIEKRQSVAFWCNPISGHATLYWYQQILGQGPKLLIQFQNNGVVDDSQLPKDRFSAERLKGVDSTLKIQPAKLEDSAVYLCASSLEVTGEGYTFGSGTRLTVV.

The rearrangement joins TRBV14 to TRBJ2-7, with 15 bases identical to TRBD2. This CDR3 spans 15 amino acids. Trimming took 1 base from V and 12 from J; bases not matched to a gene: 7. CDR1 is SGHDN and CDR2 is FVKESK in the germline V gene. The CDR3 DNA reads as TGTGCCAGCAGCCAAGTGGGACTAGCGGGAGGAATTCTGTACTTC. Protein product: CASSQVGLAGGILYF. The full variable domain, rest sourced from reference TRBV14 and TRBJ2-7, is EAGVTQFPSHSVIEKGQTVTLRCDPISGHDNLYWYRRVMGKEIKFLLHFVKESKQDESGMPNNRFLAERTGGTYSTLKVQPAELEDSGVYFCASSQVGLAGGILYFGPGTRLTVT.

The V call is TRBV30, the J call TRBJ2-7, with 8 bases that match TRBD1. Germline lookup yields CDR1 GTSNPN and CDR2 SVGIG (reference sequence). CDR3 length: 20 residues. J was trimmed by 4 bases and V by 1 base; bases with no gene match: 24. In DNA, the CDR3 is TGTGCCTGGAGTGCCGGACAGGGACGATCAACTGGCGCCCGGGAGTACGAGCAGTACTTC. Its translation is CAWSAGQGRSTGAREYEQYF.

J is TRBJ1-3 and V is TRBV19; D is ambiguous. V gave up 3 bases and J gave up 8 bases, with 11 bases separating them. Germline values: CDR1 LNHDA, CDR2 SQIVND (reference sequence). The CDR3 consists of 13 residues. The CDR3 coding sequence is TGTGCCAGTAGTATCCGGGTCGGAGACACCATATATTTT. Its translation is CASSIRVGDTIYF.

The rearrangement links TRBV9 to TRBJ1-1; 8 nucleotides line up with TRBD1. The germline CDR1 and CDR2 sequences are SGDLS and YYNGEE. CDR3 length: 14 amino acids. The V segment lost 2 bases and the J segment 4 bases; nucleotides outside the gene matches: 4. The CDR3 spells CASSVTGDLTEAFF. The CDR3, as DNA: TGTGCCAGCAGCGTGACAGGGGATCTCACTGAAGCTTTCTTT.

The rearrangement links TRBV5-1 to TRBJ1-4; 7 bases are a match to TRBD1. The CDR3 sequence is 16 residues long. The J segment lost 0 bases and the V segment lost 4 bases, leaving 6 bases of the junction unmatched. Germline V gene sequence: CDR1 SGHRS, CDR2 YFSETQ. This CDR3 reads CASSGGTVATNEKLFF. The CDR3 DNA sequence: TGCGCCAGCAGCGGGGGGACAGTTGCAACTAATGAAAAACTGTTTTTT.

The J gene is TRBJ2-1, the V gene TRBV19; 8 bases match TRBD1. This CDR3 region has 15 residues. Germline trimming cut 7 bases from V and 6 bases from J; bases unmatched to any gene: 11. Germline V gives CDR1 LNHDA, CDR2 SQIVND (reference sequence). The CDR3 region has the DNA TGTGCCAGTACCGTTGGGACAGGACATGGCAATGAGCAGTTCTTC. It specifies CASTVGTGHGNEQFF.

The chain carries TRBV28 and TRBJ2-7, with 12 positions matching TRBD1. J gave up 6 bases and V 6 bases, and 6 bases lay outside the gene matches. Germline loops: CDR1 MDHEN, CDR2 SYDVKM. The CDR3 consists of 14 residues. The CDR3 nucleotides are TGTGCCAGCAGGGGAAGGGACAGGGGGCCCGAGCAGTACTTC. As protein: CASRGRDRGPEQYF.

The chain has TRBV6-4 and TRBJ1-5; 7 bases match TRBD1. After removal of 2 bases from V and 3 bases from J, the junction contained 7 bases not matched to a gene. This CDR3 region has 16 residues. Germline CDR1 MRHNA, CDR2 SNTAGT. In nucleotides, the CDR3 is TGTGCCAGCAGTGACGCGGGACAGTCGGCCAATCAGCCCCAGCATTTT. Its protein is CASSDAGQSANQPQHF.

The V call is TRBV4-1, the J call TRBJ1-3; 9 bases align to TRBD1. Germline CDR1 MGHRA, CDR2 YSYEKL. The CDR3 is 18 amino acids. The V and J ends lost 3 bases and 1 base, in that order; junction bases with no gene match: 10. The CDR3 protein is CASSQAPGTGSSGNTIYF. CDR3 DNA sequence: TGCGCCAGCAGCCAGGCCCCCGGGACAGGGTCATCTGGAAACACCATATATTTT.

The chain is built from TRBV14 and TRBJ2-1; perhaps TRBD2 as D (6 bases). V was shortened by 3 bases and J by 3 bases, with 15 bases between the two germline ends. CDR1 and CDR2 (germline): SGHDN, FVKESK. The CDR3 is 16 residues long. CDR3 coding DNA: TGTGCCAGCAGCCACCGAGAGATAGCGGTCTACAATGAGCAGTTCTTC. It specifies CASSHREIAVYNEQFF.

The rearrangement links TRBV28 to TRBJ1-4, with 11 bases lining up with TRBD1. The CDR3 has 14 residues. Per the germline V gene, CDR1 is MDHEN and CDR2 is SYDVKM. The J segment lost 10 bases and the V segment lost 6 bases, leaving 7 bases of the junction unmatched. The CDR3 DNA reads as TGTGCCAGCAGGGCAGGACAGGGGGCGGGAAAACTGTTTTTT. Amino acid sequence: CASRAGQGAGKLFF.

The genes are TRBV30 and TRBJ1-4; D not certain. The CDR3 loop spans 12 amino acids. Trimming left V 1 base short and J 5 bases short, with 5 bases between. Germline V gives CDR1 GTSNPN, CDR2 SVGIG (reference sequence). This CDR3 is CAWSDLNEKLFF. CDR3 nucleotides: TGTGCCTGGAGTGATCTGAATGAAAAACTGTTTTTT. Using reference TRBV30 and TRBJ1-4 for the parts outside the CDR3, the full variable domain is SQTIHQWPATLVQPVGSPLSLECTVEGTSNPNLYWYRQAAGRGLQLLFYSVGIGQISSEVPQNLSASRPQDRQFILSSKKLLLSDSGFYLCAWSDLNEKLFFGSGTQLSVL.

The chain combines TRBV30 with TRBJ1-3; TRBD1 agrees at 8 bases. Germline trimming cut 5 bases from V and 0 bases from J; bases unmatched to any gene: 9. This CDR3 has 16 residues. Germline values: CDR1 GTSNPN, CDR2 SVGIG (reference sequence). The CDR3 DNA follows: TGTGCCTGGGAAAGGGGACAGGCCTTCTCTGGAAACACCATATATTTT. Its translation: CAWERGQAFSGNTIYF.

The gene calls are TRBV16 and TRBJ1-1; 7 positions agree with TRBD1. Unmatched junction bases numbered 9, after V lost 4 bases and J lost 1 base. The CDR3 has 16 residues. Germline CDR1 reads KGHSY; CDR2 reads FQNENV. This CDR3 is CASSLFTGQPNTEAFF. CDR3 bases: TGTGCCAGCAGCCTATTCACGGGACAGCCGAACACTGAAGCTTTCTTT. The full variable domain, with the rest looked up from reference TRBV16 and TRBJ1-1, is GEEVAQTPKHLVRGEGQKAKLYCAPIKGHSYVFWYQQVLKNEFKFLISFQNENVFDETGMPKERFSAKCLPNSPCSLEIQATKLEDSAVYFCASSLFTGQPNTEAFFGQGTRLTVV.

This clone was found once. The rearrangement links TRBV7-9 to TRBJ1-2; perhaps TRBD1 as D (6 bases). V dropped 2 bases and J dropped 5 bases, with 18 bases sitting between them. The germline CDR1 and CDR2 sequences are SEHNR and FQNEAQ (reference sequence). This CDR3 contains 16 residues. CDR3 sequence reads: CASSLFSAGEWYGYTF. The DNA of the CDR3 is TGTGCCAGCAGCTTATTTTCGGCAGGGGAATGGTATGGCTACACCTTC.

The chain has TRBV2 and TRBJ1-2, with TRBD1 identical over 7 bases. CDR3 length equals 17 residues. The V and J ends lost 7 bases and 7 bases, in that order; junction bases with no gene match: 21. Germline-derived CDR1 and CDR2 are SNHLY and FYNNEI. The CDR3 DNA sequence: TGTGCCAGCAATCTAAAACGACAGGGCGCAACCCTTGCTGGCTACACCTTC. Translating gives CASNLKRQGATLAGYTF.

The chain uses TRBV2 and TRBJ2-3, with D perhaps matching TRBD1 (7 bases). The ends were cut back, 6 bases at V and 2 bases at J, with 12 bases in the middle. The CDR3 is 14 amino acids. CDR1 is SNHLY and CDR2 is FYNNEI in the germline V gene. CDR3 region: CASREGAATDTQYF. Written as DNA, the CDR3 is TGTGCCAGCAGGGAGGGGGCCGCCACAGATACGCAGTATTTT. The full variable domain, in which reference TRBV2 and TRBJ2-3 provide the parts outside the CDR3, is EPEVTQTPSHQVTQMGQEVILRCVPISNHLYFYWYRQILGQKVEFLVSFYNNEISEKSEIFDDQFSVERPDGSNFTLKIRSTKLEDSAMYFCASREGAATDTQYFGPGTRLTVL.

V usage is TRBV5-1 and J usage is TRBJ2-1; D perhaps matches TRBD1 (6 bases). The CDR3 runs to 12 residues. V dropped 4 bases and J dropped 8 bases, with 10 bases sitting between them. CDR1 is SGHRS and CDR2 is YFSETQ in the germline V gene. In DNA, the CDR3 is TGCGCCAGCAGCCCGGACAGTGATGAGCAGTTCTTC. Translating gives CASSPDSDEQFF.

The CDR3 bases are TGCGCCAGCAGCCAAGATCGGAGCGGGAGGTTGACAGATACGCAGTATTTT. Protein product: CASSQDRSGRLTDTQYF. The rearrangement joins TRBV4-1 to TRBJ2-3; TRBD2 aligns across 9 bases. Germline V gene data show CDR1 as MGHRA and CDR2 as YSYEKL. This CDR3 is 17 amino acids long. V lost 0 bases and J lost 3; bases outside the gene matches: 7.

The sample holds one count of this clone. The rearrangement uses TRBV6-2 or TRBV6-3 and TRBJ2-3; 7 positions match TRBD2. Germline CDR1 reads MNHEY; CDR2 reads SVGEGT. The ends lost 3 bases at V and 3 bases at J; junction bases unmatched: 12. CDR3 length: 17 residues. The CDR3 bases are TGTGCCAGCAGTTATAATATAAGGGACTACAGAACAGATACGCAGTATTTT. Its translation is CASSYNIRDYRTDTQYF.

The rearrangement joins TRBV28 to TRBJ1-1; D remains ambiguous. Trimming pared 6 bases from V and 1 base from J, leaving 15 bases between. There are 15 residues in the CDR3. Looked up from germline, CDR1 is MDHEN and CDR2 is SYDVKM. CDR3 bases: TGTGCCAGCAGGCGGGCAGGAGTAACGAACACTGAAGCTTTCTTT. Translating it yields CASRRAGVTNTEAFF.

The V call is TRBV7-2, the J call TRBJ2-3; no reliable D call. Germline CDR1 reads SGHTA; CDR2 reads FQGNSA. Trimming took off 1 base at V and 5 bases at J, with 7 bases between the two ends. This CDR3 is 13 amino acids long. The CDR3 DNA reads as TGTGCCAGCAGCTTAGTTCTTTTAGATACGCAGTATTTT. It is translated as CASSLVLLDTQYF.

The CDR3 DNA follows: TGTGCCAGCAGCTTCGGACTCCCTGGTGAGCAGTTCTTC. Protein: CASSFGLPGEQFF. This chain uses TRBV13 with TRBJ2-1; possible D gene TRBD2, 5 bases. This CDR3 contains 13 residues. The V end was cut by 3 bases, the J end by 9 bases, with 12 bases between. The V gene's germline CDR1 is PRHDT and CDR2 FYEKMQ (reference sequence).